The 32 T cell receptor beta chains presented below share a single source sample, sequenced in a study of blood T cell repertoires in COVID-19. Assay: immunoSEQ multiplex PCR; the TCRdb copy retains only in-frame clones and omits some. The repertoire holds approximately 390,000 clones, with around 87% as singletons. The specimen was peripheral blood. The source of these receptors is a woman between 55 and 75 years old with COVID-19, enrolled during active disease.

The gene calls are TRBV19 and TRBJ2-5; weak D call: TRBD1 (6 bases). Looked up from germline, CDR1 is LNHDA and CDR2 is SQIVND (reference sequence). Between the trimmed V and J ends, which lost 3 bases and 4 bases, there was a span of 15 bases. CDR3 length: 15 amino acids. The CDR3 is CASSMVGATRETQYF. The CDR3, as DNA: TGTGCCAGTAGTATGGTGGGGGCGACACGAGAGACCCAGTACTTC.

This clone was counted a few times. The V call is TRBV11-3, the J call TRBJ2-7; 7 nucleotides agree with TRBD1. The V gene's germline CDR1 is SGHNT and CDR2 YENEEA. The CDR3 length is 13 residues. Unmatched junction bases numbered 7, after V lost 6 bases and J lost 5 bases. This CDR3 reads CASRSDRDNEQYF. Here the CDR3 DNA reads TGTGCCAGCAGGAGTGACAGGGACAACGAGCAGTACTTC.

To note about this clone: Other DNA sequences of this sample code for an identical CDR3. This CDR3 is CASSVASSGNTIYF. CDR3 DNA sequence: TGTGCCAGCAGCGTAGCCTCCTCTGGAAACACCATATATTTT. The J gene is TRBJ1-3, the V gene TRBV9; D is ambiguous. Trimming shortened V by 0 bases and J by 0 bases, and 4 bases separated the two germline ends. This CDR3 is 14 amino acids long. Germline-derived CDR1 and CDR2 are SGDLS and YYNGEE.

The chain links TRBV7-2 to TRBJ1-5; D unclear. Germline CDR1 SGHTA, CDR2 FQGNSA. There are 12 residues in the CDR3. With 5 bases removed from V and 9 bases from J, the gap between germline ends came to 11 bases. CDR3 in DNA: TGTGCCAGCAGCCCACCCCTAGGGCCCCAGCATTTT. This codes for CASSPPLGPQHF.

This clone was counted only a few times. The rearrangement links TRBV24-1 to TRBJ2-3, with 10 bases identical to TRBD2. Per germline, CDR1 KGHDR and CDR2 SFDVKD. This CDR3 has 14 residues. V dropped 6 bases and J dropped 3; count of bases not matched to a gene: 2. As DNA, the CDR3 is TGTGCCACCAGTCCTAGCGGGGGAACAGATACGCAGTATTTT. This codes for CATSPSGGTDTQYF.

The chain recombines TRBV11-2 with TRBJ2-3, with 8 bases matching TRBD1. CDR1 SGHAT and CDR2 FQNNGV come from the germline V gene. The ends lost 6 bases at V and 1 base at J; junction bases unmatched: 0. The CDR3 is made up of 13 amino acids. The CDR3 loop reads CASRQGGTDTQYF. Here the CDR3 DNA reads TGTGCCAGCAGACAGGGGGGCACAGATACGCAGTATTTT. Supplemented by reference TRBV11-2 and TRBJ2-3, the full variable domain reads EAGVAQSPRYKIIEKRQSVAFWCNPISGHATLYWYQQILGQGPKLLIQFQNNGVVDDSQLPKDRFSAERLKGVDSTLKIQPAKLEDSAVYLCASRQGGTDTQYFGPGTRLTVL.

This clone has a count of ten or more. This chain uses TRBV4-1 with TRBJ1-6; D might be TRBD1 (5 bases). The germline V and J ends were trimmed by 2 bases and 9 bases, with 17 bases remaining between them. This CDR3 has 16 amino acids. The germline V gene encodes CDR1 MGHRA and CDR2 YSYEKL. The CDR3 spells CASSQIGVREGSPLHF. The CDR3, as DNA: TGCGCCAGCAGCCAAATAGGGGTCAGGGAAGGTTCACCCCTCCACTTT.

This chain links TRBV4-2 with TRBJ2-3, with 10 bases that match TRBD2. V lost 1 base and J lost 5; bases outside the gene matches: 12. This CDR3 contains 18 residues. The germline V gene encodes CDR1 LGHNA and CDR2 YNFKEQ. This CDR3 reads CASSQAGTSAGTLDTQYF. The CDR3 nucleotides read TGTGCCAGCAGCCAAGCCGGGACTAGCGCCGGGACGTTAGATACGCAGTATTTT.

The V call is TRBV19, the J call TRBJ1-4; 7 positions match TRBD1. This CDR3 has 16 amino acids. With 5 bases clipped from V and 3 bases from J, the junction kept 9 bases outside the gene matches. Germline V gives CDR1 LNHDA, CDR2 SQIVND (reference sequence). The CDR3 DNA reads as TGTGCCAGTAGTCTCATACAGGGGCGTGCTAATGAAAAACTGTTTTTT. It encodes CASSLIQGRANEKLFF.

V and J are TRBV6-1 and TRBJ1-2, with 9 bases identical to TRBD1. Germline CDR1 is MNHNS and CDR2 is SASEGT. This CDR3 comprises 16 residues. Trimming took 4 bases from V and 6 from J; bases not matched to a gene: 12. CDR3 sequence reads: CASSGQGGQGRNGYTF. In DNA form, the CDR3 reads TGTGCCAGCAGTGGACAGGGGGGGCAGGGACGGAATGGCTACACCTTC.

The V and J genes are TRBV4-2 and TRBJ1-2; 9 bases line up with TRBD1. The CDR3 covers 14 residues. Germline V gives CDR1 LGHNA, CDR2 YNFKEQ. Trimming cost V 6 bases and J 4 bases; bases outside gene matches: 6. CDR3 sequence: CASSLDRGGYGYTF. CDR3 in DNA: TGTGCCAGCAGTCTGGACAGGGGAGGCTATGGCTACACCTTC.

The rearrangement links TRBV9 to TRBJ2-5; D unclear. The V gene's germline CDR1 is SGDLS and CDR2 YYNGEE. Trimming took off 0 bases at V and 3 bases at J, with 12 bases between the two ends. The CDR3 is made up of 15 amino acids. The CDR3 sequence is CASSVGLVREETQYF. The CDR3 DNA is TGTGCCAGCAGCGTAGGTCTGGTCCGGGAAGAGACCCAGTACTTC.

This clone was counted between two and nine times. CDR3 nucleotides: TGTGCCAGTAGCCAGATTAATAGCAATCAGCCCCAGCATTTT. Translating gives CASSQINSNQPQHF. This chain joins TRBV19 and TRBJ1-5; D uncertain. V was pared by 6 bases and J by 0 bases, with 9 bases between. Germline values: CDR1 LNHDA, CDR2 SQIVND (reference sequence). This CDR3 contains 14 residues.

The chain is built from TRBV7-9 and TRBJ2-7, with TRBD1 identical over 9 bases. The CDR3 is 15 residues long. Looked up from germline, CDR1 is SEHNR and CDR2 is FQNEAQ (reference sequence). The ends lost 2 bases at V and 2 bases at J; junction bases unmatched: 4. The CDR3 DNA sequence: TGTGCCAGCAGCTTAAGAGGACAGGGGCCCTACGAGCAGTACTTC. Its protein product is CASSLRGQGPYEQYF.

The gene calls are TRBV4-2 and TRBJ2-5; TRBD2 agrees at 8 bases. CDR3 length: 15 amino acids. V lost 1 base and J lost 4; bases outside the gene matches: 5. CDR1 and CDR2 from the germline V gene are LGHNA and YNFKEQ. The CDR3 sequence is CASSQASSGRETQYF. CDR3 in DNA: TGTGCCAGCAGCCAAGCGTCTAGCGGGCGAGAGACCCAGTACTTC.

The sample holds a few counts of this clone. V usage is TRBV7-9 and J usage is TRBJ1-5, with 7 bases fitting TRBD1. CDR3 size: 15 residues. Germline values: CDR1 SEHNR, CDR2 FQNEAQ (reference sequence). Trimming at V came to 1 base and at J to 3 bases, leaving 3 bases not matched to a gene. The CDR3 protein is CASSLGGGVNQPQHF. Here the CDR3 DNA reads TGTGCCAGCAGCTTAGGAGGGGGCGTCAATCAGCCCCAGCATTTT. The entire variable domain, with the rest obtained from reference TRBV7-9 and TRBJ1-5, is as follows: DTGVSQNPRHKITKRGQNVTFRCDPISEHNRLYWYRQTLGQGPEFLTYFQNEAQLEKSRLLSDRFSAERPKGSFSTLEIQRTEQGDSAMYLCASSLGGGVNQPQHFGDGTRLSIL.

The chain employs TRBV7-3 and TRBJ2-2; D is unresolved. Trimming removed 4 bases from V and 4 bases from J, with 4 bases in between. This CDR3 region has 12 residues. The germline V gene has CDR1 SGHTA and CDR2 FQGTGA. This CDR3 is CASSSGTGELFF. CDR3 nucleotide sequence: TGTGCCAGCAGCTCAGGCACCGGGGAGCTGTTTTTT.

This clone has a handful of counts. The chain has TRBV4-2 and TRBJ1-6; D may be TRBD1 (5 bases). CDR3 length equals 19 residues. Trimming took off 2 bases at V and 0 bases at J, with 17 bases between the two ends. Germline CDR1 and CDR2: LGHNA and YNFKEQ. CDR3 residues: CASSQTGVRGTSYNSPLHF. DNA for the CDR3: TGTGCCAGCAGCCAAACGGGGGTACGGGGAACCTCCTATAATTCACCCCTCCACTTT.

The chain is built from TRBV28 and TRBJ2-5; D possibly corresponds to TRBD1 (6 bases). Trimming removed 7 bases from V and 5 bases from J, with 11 bases in between. Germline CDR1 and CDR2: MDHEN and SYDVKM. The CDR3 sequence is 12 residues long. CDR3 loop: CASNGGPETQYF. The DNA of the CDR3 is TGTGCCAGCAATGGGGGCCCGGAGACCCAGTACTTC.

The chain joins TRBV3-1 (or the pseudogene TRBV3-2) to TRBJ2-4, with D maybe TRBD1 (5 bases). Trimming cost V 6 bases and J 4 bases, with 10 bases left between them. Germline V CDR1 and CDR2: LGHDT, YNNKEL (reference sequence). CDR3 length: 13 residues. The CDR3 here is CASSHTGKNIQYF. CDR3 coding DNA: TGTGCCAGCAGTCATACAGGAAAAAACATTCAGTACTTC.

The gene calls are TRBV18 and TRBJ2-7, with D possibly TRBD1 on 5 matching bases. Looked up from germline, CDR1 is KGHSH and CDR2 is LQKENI. V gave up 4 bases and J gave up 2 bases, with 9 bases separating them. The CDR3 is made up of 13 amino acids. The CDR3 bases are TGTGCCAGCTCACGACAGCTCCCCTACGAGCAGTACTTC. Translation gives CASSRQLPYEQYF.

The chain uses TRBV5-1 and TRBJ2-5; 8 nucleotides align to TRBD1. Germline CDR1 SGHRS, CDR2 YFSETQ. The CDR3 totals 15 residues. J lost 3 bases, V lost 4 bases, and 8 bases had no gene match. In nucleotides, the CDR3 is TGCGCCAGCAGCGCTAGACAGGGGAGGAAAGAGACCCAGTACTTC. Translation gives CASSARQGRKETQYF. Filled out from reference TRBV5-1 and TRBJ2-5, the complete variable domain reads KAGVTQTPRYLIKTRGQQVTLSCSPISGHRSVSWYQQTPGQGLQFLFEYFSETQRNKGNFPGRFSGRQFSNSRSEMNVSTLELGDSALYLCASSARQGRKETQYFGPGTRLLVL.

The chain combines TRBV10-2 with TRBJ1-1; D remains unclear. Deletions cut 5 bases from V and 5 bases from J, with 15 bases between. This CDR3 has 14 residues. Germline assignment: CDR1 WSHSY and CDR2 SAAADI. The CDR3 DNA sequence: TGCGCCAGCAGTTTGCGGAGGCCGAGGACTGAAGCTTTCTTT. It yields the protein CASSLRRPRTEAFF.

The rearrangement joins TRBV19 to TRBJ2-7; 11 positions match TRBD2. The CDR3 has 15 amino acids. Looked up from germline, CDR1 is LNHDA and CDR2 is SQIVND (reference sequence). After removal of 4 bases from V and 2 bases from J, the junction contained 4 bases not matched to a gene. DNA for the CDR3: TGTGCCAGTAGTACGACTAGCGGGGCCACCTACGAGCAGTACTTC. The encoded protein is CASSTTSGATYEQYF. Combining the CDR3 with reference TRBV19 and TRBJ2-7 gives the whole variable domain DGGITQSPKYLFRKEGQNVTLSCEQNLNHDAMYWYRQDPGQGLRLIYYSQIVNDFQKGDIAEGYSVSREKKESFPLTVTSAQKNPTAFYLCASSTTSGATYEQYFGPGTRLTVT.

The DNA of the CDR3 is TGTGCCACACAGGGAGCAACTAATGAAAAACTGTTTTTT. Amino acids: CATQGATNEKLFF. The J gene is TRBJ1-4, the V gene TRBV24-1, with D perhaps TRBD1 (6 bases). V was shortened by 10 bases and J by 0 bases, with 8 bases between the two germline ends. Per the germline V gene, CDR1 is KGHDR and CDR2 is SFDVKD. The CDR3 has 13 amino acids.

This clone was found once. The chain recombines TRBV6-2 or TRBV6-3 with TRBJ1-5; no definite D call. Germline assignment: CDR1 MNHEY and CDR2 SVGEGT. The CDR3 loop spans 14 amino acids. V lost 2 bases and J lost 1, with 6 bases in between. The DNA for the CDR3 is TGTGCCAGCAGTTACGTACAGAGCAATCAGCCCCAGCATTTT. This translates into CASSYVQSNQPQHF.

V is TRBV9 and J is TRBJ2-3; 7 bases are shared with TRBD2. CDR1 and CDR2 from the germline V gene are SGDLS and YYNGEE. V lost 3 bases and J lost 6; bases outside the gene matches: 10. The CDR3 has 15 residues. CDR3 in amino acids: CASSALWGGLDTQYF. CDR3 sequence (DNA): TGTGCCAGCAGCGCCCTATGGGGGGGATTGGATACGCAGTATTTT.

The CDR3 coding sequence is TGTGCCAGCGGACTGACAAGCTGGGGTGAGCAGTACTTC. It is translated as CASGLTSWGEQYF. This chain links TRBV6-6 with TRBJ2-7, with D possibly being TRBD2 (5 bases). CDR1 MNHNY and CDR2 SVGAGI come from the germline V gene (reference sequence). The CDR3 loop spans 13 amino acids. Trimming shortened V by 8 bases and J by 7 bases, and 18 bases separated the two germline ends.

The rearrangement uses TRBV30 and TRBJ1-1; no clear D gene. V was cut by 2 bases and J by 4 bases, with 8 bases left in between. This CDR3 is built from 12 residues. CDR1 GTSNPN and CDR2 SVGIG come from the germline V gene (reference sequence). Written as DNA, the CDR3 is TGTGCCTGGAGTAAAAGCGGCACTGAAGCTTTCTTT. Its translation is CAWSKSGTEAFF.

This chain joins TRBV7-2 and TRBJ1-5; D is possibly TRBD1 (5 bases). Germline V gene sequence: CDR1 SGHTA, CDR2 FQGNSA. V was clipped by 2 bases and J by 3 bases, with 8 bases between them. The CDR3 length is 14 residues. CDR3 protein: CASSLQGSNQPQHF. The DNA for the CDR3 is TGTGCCAGCAGCTTACAGGGTTCCAATCAGCCCCAGCATTTT.

This sequence joins TRBV2 and TRBJ1-4; D ambiguous. Germline CDR1 SNHLY, CDR2 FYNNEI. The CDR3 has 15 amino acids. V was trimmed by 3 bases and J by 4 bases, leaving 12 bases between them. The CDR3 coding sequence is TGTGCCAGCAGTGATAAGGCGACAATTAATGAAAAACTGTTTTTT. Protein sequence: CASSDKATINEKLFF. The full variable domain, in which reference TRBV2 and TRBJ1-4 provide the parts outside the CDR3, is EPEVTQTPSHQVTQMGQEVILRCVPISNHLYFYWYRQILGQKVEFLVSFYNNEISEKSEIFDDQFSVERPDGSNFTLKIRSTKLEDSAMYFCASSDKATINEKLFFGSGTQLSVL.

The chain has TRBV5-7 and TRBJ2-7; TRBD1 might be the D (7 bases). TRBV5-7 belongs to the ORF category, with a function that is uncertain. Trimming removed 3 bases from V and 2 bases from J, with 12 bases in between. CDR3 length: 14 amino acids. The CDR3 sequence is CASSSGDSPYEQYF. The CDR3 coding sequence is TGTGCCAGCAGCTCGGGGGACAGCCCCTACGAGCAGTACTTC.